The following is a T cell receptor (beta chain) sequence with its context. No antigen is known for it. TCRdb called the reads again in MiXCR, with one record for every CDR3 protein. This sample carries approximately 1,000,000 distinct CDR3 sequences, approximately 31% of them seen once, and the ten largest clones take around an eighth. The sample originates from a study of T cell repertoires in cytomegalovirus infection. Overall study context: The authors used CMV epitopes that were HLA-C-restricted (recently identified) and HLA-B-restricted (well studied). Public TCR beta signatures provided an indication of both CMV infection and a matching HLA type. Whole-study findings and limits: Of the TCR beta families, the public ones yielded a cumulative frequency that identified carriers of CMV plus the relevant HLA. Clonotypes of TCR beta that were HLA-C-restricted and CMV-specific dominated the ex vivo response.

The TCR sequence derives from a human donor in good health (CMV status not recorded). Some clones in this sample may be carry-over from other donors' samples. The specimen comprised cultured CD8+ T cells from PBMCs, sampled from culture after CMV antigen stimulation.

The CDR3 protein is CSARVEGQNTEAFF. Written as DNA, the CDR3 is TGCAGTGCTAGAGTGGAGGGGCAGAACACTGAAGCTTTCTTT. This chain connects TRBV20-1 to TRBJ1-1, with D possibly TRBD1 on 5 matching bases. This CDR3 contains 14 residues. Germline V CDR1 and CDR2: DFQATT, SNEGSKA (reference sequence). V was pared by 1 base and J by 1 base, with 10 bases between.